The rows below give T cell receptor beta chains drawn from one sample of a study of post-analysis software for immune sequencing data. TCRdb reanalysed the PCR reads using MiXCR and keeps one entry per CDR3 protein. The data show approximately 160,000 distinct CDR3 sequences, with roughly 30% seen just once and about 1.6% held by the top ten. The material sequenced was blood. The receptors were gathered from a girl between 5 and 17 years old with multiple sclerosis. CDR3s include the opening cysteine and the closing phenylalanine or tryptophan. The order of the fields is V gene, clone size, D gene, J gene, CDR3 protein, CDR3 DNA. A D gene is named only where the DNA matches it firmly. Clone size appears in some rows only: once, few, many, or a class for an expanded clone.

TRBV7-9	NA	TRBD1	TRBJ1-3	CASSFLQGAQTGNTIYF	TGTGCCAGCAGCTTCCTACAGGGGGCGCAAACTGGAAACACCATATATTTT
TRBV20-1	many	NA	TRBJ2-3	CSATDREQDTDTQYF	TGCAGTGCTACGGATCGGGAGCAGGACACAGATACGCAGTATTTT
TRBV27	many	NA	TRBJ1-2	CASSLAIGRNYGYTF	TGTGCCAGCAGTTTAGCCATCGGGCGGAACTATGGCTACACCTTC
TRBV3-1	few	TRBD2	TRBJ2-7	CASSQGRLAGFMSPYEQYF	TGTGCCAGCAGCCAAGGAAGACTAGCGGGATTCATGAGCCCCTACGAGCAGTACTTC
TRBV7-9	many	NA	TRBJ2-6	CASSLVYGANVLTF	TGTGCCAGCAGCTTAGTGTACGGGGCCAACGTCCTGACTTTC
TRBV5-1	many	NA	TRBJ2-1	CASSFASTDSPEQFF	TGCGCCAGCAGCTTTGCCAGTACAGACAGCCCTGAGCAGTTCTTC
TRBV2	few	TRBD1	TRBJ1-2	CASSELSGGTGYTF	TGTGCCAGCAGTGAACTATCAGGGGGCACTGGCTACACCTTC
TRBV29-1	few	NA	TRBJ2-7	CSVPGGKYEQYF	TGCAGCGTTCCGGGCGGGAAATACGAGCAGTACTTC
TRBV5-8	few	TRBD2	TRBJ2-3	CASSLRLAGGRGDTQYF	TGTGCCAGCAGCTTAAGACTAGCCGGAGGACGTGGAGATACGCAGTATTTT
TRBV12-3/TRBV12-4	few	TRBD1	TRBJ1-1	CASSLQGATGGTAFF	TGTGCCAGCAGCCTACAAGGGGCGACAGGGGGCACCGCTTTCTTT
TRBV19	NA	NA	TRBJ2-3	CASSINVAGTDTQYF	TGTGCCAGTAGTATTAACGTGGCAGGCACAGATACGCAGTATTTT